Each of the 9 T cell receptor beta chains below was sequenced from the same sample in a study of T cell responses to AZD1222 COVID-19 vaccine (dated by TCRdb to the early 2020s). According to the study, the label for this sample's time point signals: baseline before first vaccination. Libraries were built with the immunoSEQ multiplex PCR assay. TCRdb holds this immuneACCESS table with in-frame rearrangements only. Some clones are missing; in checked studies, unresolved V genes explain under half, and the rest has no known cause. This sample is represented by 150,000 to 200,000 clones; more than 75% of them were singletons. Jointly, the top ten make up roughly 0.99% of the sample. Here the sequenced sample was peripheral blood, taken on day 0 of AZD1222 vaccination. These TCRs come from an adult in good health.

Turning to this clone: This CDR3 is also generated by other DNA sequences in the sample. The V call is TRBV24-1, the J call TRBJ2-7, with D hard to call. Germline V gives CDR1 KGHDR, CDR2 SFDVKD. The ends were cut back, 4 bases at V and 3 bases at J, with 3 bases in the middle. The CDR3 has 11 amino acids. The CDR3 DNA is TGTGCCACCAGTGACCTCTACGAGCAGTACTTC. This sequence encodes CATSDLYEQYF.

The chain carries TRBV28 and TRBJ1-5, with D possibly matching TRBD1 (5 bases). Germline CDR1 MDHEN, CDR2 SYDVKM. The CDR3 runs 15 residues. Trimming cost V 6 bases and J 5 bases, with 17 bases left between them. The CDR3: CASRQRPQGHQPQHF. In DNA form, the CDR3 reads TGTGCCAGCAGACAACGTCCGCAGGGACATCAGCCCCAGCATTTT.

The rearrangement joins TRBV5-1 to TRBJ2-1, with 11 bases aligning to TRBD2. Germline-derived CDR1 and CDR2 are SGHRS and YFSETQ. This CDR3 comprises 18 residues. The V segment lost 4 bases and the J segment 7 bases; nucleotides outside the gene matches: 16. Here the CDR3 reads CASSPGTSGAHFVNEQFF. CDR3 DNA sequence: TGCGCCAGCAGCCCGGGGACTAGCGGAGCCCATTTCGTAAATGAGCAGTTCTTC.

The rearrangement joins TRBV7-3 to TRBJ2-7, with 14 bases aligning to TRBD2. This CDR3 spans 15 amino acids. Losses at the gene ends were 3 bases for V and 3 bases for J; bases not matched to a gene: 1. Germline V gene lookup returns CDR1 SGHTA and CDR2 FQGTGA. The DNA for the CDR3 is TGTGCCAGCAGCTTGGGACTAGCGGGAGACTACGAGCAGTACTTC. The encoded protein is CASSLGLAGDYEQYF.

This sequence joins TRBV28 and TRBJ1-1; 9 bases are shared with TRBD1. This CDR3 is 11 amino acids long. Trimming at V came to 8 bases and at J to 11 bases, leaving 6 bases not matched to a gene. The germline CDR1 and CDR2 sequences are MDHEN and SYDVKM. DNA of the CDR3: TGTGCCAGCGAAACAGGGGGCGTGGCTTTCTTT. Translated, it gives CASETGGVAFF. The variable domain in full, completed from reference TRBV28 and TRBJ1-1, reads DVKVTQSSRYLVKRTGEKVFLECVQDMDHENMFWYRQDPGLGLRLIYFSYDVKMKEKGDIPEGYSVSREKKERFSLILESASTNQTSMYLCASETGGVAFFGQGTRLTVV.

This clone was detected once. V gene TRBV15 combines with J gene TRBJ2-1; 7 bases fit TRBD2. The CDR3 is 15 amino acids. The V and J ends lost 5 bases and 4 bases, in that order; junction bases with no gene match: 8. Germline V gene sequence: CDR1 LNHNV, CDR2 YYDKDF (reference sequence). The CDR3 here is CATSRPAGPYNEQFF. CDR3 coding DNA: TGTGCCACCAGCCGACCAGCGGGACCATACAATGAGCAGTTCTTC.

The chain links TRBV4-1 to TRBJ2-4; 9 positions match TRBD1. The CDR3 sequence is 17 residues long. Per germline, CDR1 MGHRA and CDR2 YSYEKL. V was pared by 5 bases and J by 9 bases, with 17 bases of the junction left unmatched. CDR3 coding DNA: TGCGCCAGCAGCGCACAGGGGGCGAGTAGGCGAGGGGTCATTCAGTACTTC. The encoded protein is CASSAQGASRRGVIQYF.

The V and J genes are TRBV7-8 and TRBJ1-2; D gene unclear. The CDR3 runs to 15 residues. Germline loops: CDR1 SGHVS, CDR2 FQNEAQ. V was trimmed by 3 bases and J by 4 bases, leaving 15 bases between them. This CDR3 reads CASSLNRDVIYGYTF. CDR3 sequence (DNA): TGTGCCAGCAGCTTGAACCGGGATGTCATCTATGGCTACACCTTC.

The chain links TRBV5-3 to TRBJ1-1, with D unresolved. TRBV5-3 is designated an ORF whose function remains uncertain. The CDR3 spans 16 residues. Trimming took off 3 bases at V and 1 base at J, with 16 bases between the two ends. The CDR3 bases are TGTGCCAGAAGCTGGCGGATTCGCCCCCCGAACACTGAAGCTTTCTTT. Encoded protein: CARSWRIRPPNTEAFF.